The 10 T cell receptor beta chains below come from one sample, sequenced in a study of cytomegalovirus exposure and HLA in healthy donors (TCRdb year 2017). Libraries were built with the immunoSEQ multiplex PCR assay. A mixture of 60 forward primers for TCR Vbeta segments and 13 reverse primers for TCR Jbeta segments was used in the multiplex PCR. The source is immuneACCESS, and TCRdb retained only in-frame sequences with V and J called. Part of the clones is not carried over; for the studies checked, unresolved V genes explain less than half of this, and the remainder is unexplained. The sample contains about 96,000 clones, more than 60% of them found a single time. Approximately 7.4% of the sample rests with the top ten. Sample: PBMCs. These TCRs come from a man aged 50 to 60 in good health and CMV-seropositive.

The chain combines TRBV21-1 with TRBJ1-4; the table's D call of TRBD1 was not tested on the DNA. TRBV21-1 is a known pseudogene. CDR3 length: 15 amino acids. The CDR3 loop reads CASSPARAIGEKLFF. The CDR3 bases are TGTGCCAGCAGCCCAGCCAGGGCAATCGGTGAAAAACTGTTTTTT.

Turning to this clone: One end of the junction does not line up with germline, which may come from a read error. This sequence joins TRBV10-3 and TRBJ1-2; the match to TRBD1 covers 7 bases. This CDR3 contains 14 residues. CDR1 is ENHRY and CDR2 is SYGVKD in the germline V gene. CDR3: CAISGEGARGGYPF. The CDR3 region has the DNA TGTGCCATCAGTGGAGAGGGGGCGCGGGGTGGCTACCCCTTC.

This clone was recorded once. This chain uses TRBV19 with TRBJ2-5; D is possibly TRBD1 (6 bases). The CDR3 is 19 amino acids. Trimming left V 6 bases short and J 0 bases short, with 26 bases between. The germline V gene has CDR1 LNHDA and CDR2 SQIVND (reference sequence). Here the CDR3 DNA reads TGTGCCAGTAGCACAGGGCTCCGCTCCGCACTCCCGTACCAAGAGACCCAGTACTTC. Protein: CASSTGLRSALPYQETQYF.

The chain's CDR3 is CASSLAPGLAGGRTNEQFF. CDR3 DNA: TGTGCCAGCAGCTTAGCACCGGGACTAGCGGGGGGCCGGACCAATGAGCAGTTCTTC. V gene TRBV7-2 combines with J gene TRBJ2-1, with TRBD2 matching 15 bases. This CDR3 comprises 19 residues. Trimming took 0 bases from V and 6 from J; bases not matched to a gene: 9. The germline CDR1 and CDR2 sequences are SGHTA and FQGNSA.

Notes on this clone: The junction departs from germline at one end; a sequencing error may be responsible. The V and J genes are TRBV7-9 and TRBJ2-7; D is possibly TRBD2 (5 bases). CDR3 length: 13 residues. Germline V gives CDR1 SEHNR, CDR2 FQNEAQ (reference sequence). The CDR3 coding sequence is TGTTCCAGCAGCATGGGAGCCACCTACGAGCAGTACTTC. It codes for CSSSMGATYEQYF. Using reference TRBV7-9 and TRBJ2-7 for the parts outside the CDR3, the full variable domain is DTGVSQNPRHKITKRGQNVTFRCDPISEHNRLYWYRQTLGQGPEFLTYFQNEAQLEKSRLLSDRFSAERPKGSFSTLEIQRTEQGDSAMYLCSSSMGATYEQYFGPGTRLTVT.

The chain recombines TRBV6-5 with TRBJ1-1, with D maybe TRBD1 (6 bases). The CDR3 is made up of 13 amino acids. CDR1 MNHEY and CDR2 SVGAGI come from the germline V gene. The ends were cut back, 6 bases at V and 1 base at J, with 9 bases in the middle. The CDR3 region has the DNA TGTGCCAGCAGAAGGACAGCGAACACTGAAGCTTTCTTT. This sequence encodes CASRRTANTEAFF.

This clone has more than one count but fewer than ten. The V gene is TRBV4-2, the J gene TRBJ1-2; D call uncertain. The CDR3 extends over 15 amino acids. Germline CDR1 is LGHNA and CDR2 is YNFKEQ. V was shortened by 0 bases and J by 0 bases, with 8 bases between the two germline ends. The DNA for the CDR3 is TGTGCCAGCAGCCAAGATTTAACGGCTAACTATGGCTACACCTTC. Its translation is CASSQDLTANYGYTF.

The chain joins TRBV5-1 to TRBJ1-2; possible D gene TRBD1, 6 bases. Trimming took 7 bases from V and 3 from J, leaving 13 bases between them. The CDR3 covers 13 residues. Per the germline V gene, CDR1 is SGHRS and CDR2 is YFSETQ. CDR3 amino acids: CASSAGADYGYTF. As DNA, the CDR3 is TGCGCCAGCTCGGCAGGGGCCGACTATGGCTACACCTTC.

The chain employs TRBV4-1 and TRBJ1-4, with D possibly being TRBD1 (5 bases). The CDR3 is 15 amino acids. Trimming removed 0 bases from V and 7 bases from J, with 12 bases in between. Germline lookup yields CDR1 MGHRA and CDR2 YSYEKL. CDR3 DNA: TGCGCCAGCAGCCAAGATACAAGGGGCGGTGAAAAACTGTTTTTT. It yields the protein CASSQDTRGGEKLFF.

On this clone: At one boundary the junction diverges from the germline segment, which might be a read error. The chain employs TRBV6-5 and TRBJ1-5; 8 bases map to TRBD1. The CDR3 has 15 residues. The germline V gene encodes CDR1 MNHEY and CDR2 SVGAGI. The CDR3 nucleotides are TGTGCCAGCAATCCAGGGGGCGAGTCTAAACAGCCCCAGAATTTT. As protein: CASNPGGESKQPQNF.